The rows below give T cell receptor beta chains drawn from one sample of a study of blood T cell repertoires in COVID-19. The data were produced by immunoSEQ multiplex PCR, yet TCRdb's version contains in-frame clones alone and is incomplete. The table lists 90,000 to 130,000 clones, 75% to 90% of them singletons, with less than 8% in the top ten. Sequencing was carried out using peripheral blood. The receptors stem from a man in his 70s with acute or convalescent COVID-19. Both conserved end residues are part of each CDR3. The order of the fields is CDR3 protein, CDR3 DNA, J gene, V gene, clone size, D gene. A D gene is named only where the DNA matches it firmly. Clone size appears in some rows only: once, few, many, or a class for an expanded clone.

CDR3aa: CASSLQGLHNEQFF
CDR3nt: TGCGCCAGCAGCTTACAGGGCCTCCACAATGAGCAGTTCTTC
j_gene: TRBJ2-1
v_gene: TRBV5-1
abundance: few
d_gene: -

CDR3aa: CASSQDGWAYGYTF
CDR3nt: TGCGCCAGCAGCCAAGACGGCTGGGCATATGGCTACACCTTC
j_gene: TRBJ1-2
v_gene: TRBV4-1
abundance: few
d_gene: -

CDR3aa: CASRDPTGFIGELFF
CDR3nt: TGTGCCAGCCGTGACCCCACAGGGTTCATCGGGGAGCTGTTTTTT
j_gene: TRBJ2-2
v_gene: TRBV6-1
abundance: few
d_gene: -

CDR3aa: CASSASGGAVEQYF
CDR3nt: TGTGCCAGCAGTGCGAGCGGGGGGGCCGTCGAGCAGTACTTC
j_gene: TRBJ2-7
v_gene: TRBV2
abundance: -
d_gene: TRBD2

CDR3aa: CASRPYRAFSAITYF
CDR3nt: TGTGCCAGCAGACCTTACAGGGCATTCTCTGCGATTACGTACTTC
j_gene: TRBJ2-7
v_gene: TRBV28
abundance: -
d_gene: -

CDR3aa: CASGRGQALGYTF
CDR3nt: TGTGCCAGCGGTAGGGGACAGGCCTTAGGCTACACCTTC
j_gene: TRBJ1-2
v_gene: TRBV28
abundance: once
d_gene: TRBD1

CDR3aa: CASSATVSTDTQYF
CDR3nt: TGTGCCAGCAGCGCCACAGTCTCCACAGATACGCAGTATTTT
j_gene: TRBJ2-3
v_gene: TRBV9
abundance: few
d_gene: -

CDR3aa: CASSLTGGGDTQYF
CDR3nt: TGCGCCAGCAGCTTGACAGGGGGTGGGGATACGCAGTATTTT
j_gene: TRBJ2-3
v_gene: TRBV5-1
abundance: -
d_gene: TRBD1

CDR3aa: CATSDLGTDRDEQFF
CDR3nt: TGTGCCACCAGTGATTTGGGGACAGATAGGGATGAGCAGTTCTTC
j_gene: TRBJ2-1
v_gene: TRBV24-1
abundance: -
d_gene: TRBD1

CDR3aa: CASSVGGGARGNEQFF
CDR3nt: TGTGCCAGCAGCGTAGGAGGGGGGGCAAGAGGCAATGAGCAGTTCTTC
j_gene: TRBJ2-1
v_gene: TRBV9
abundance: few
d_gene: -

CDR3aa: CASSHRESTSNQPQHF
CDR3nt: TGTGCCAGTAGTCATAGGGAGTCCACTAGCAATCAGCCCCAGCATTTT
j_gene: TRBJ1-5
v_gene: TRBV19
abundance: -
d_gene: -

CDR3aa: CASSWTGRGTEAFF
CDR3nt: TGTGCCAGCAGTTGGACAGGGAGGGGGACTGAAGCTTTCTTT
j_gene: TRBJ1-1
v_gene: TRBV28
abundance: few
d_gene: TRBD1